This T cell receptor (beta chain) was identified in a study of T cell responses to AZD1222 COVID-19 vaccine. Study-level background: Second doses at about 4 or about 12 weeks were pooled. Study-wide findings and caveats: Repertoire collection took place solely once the T cell response had peaked. An increase in Spike-specific TCR breadth and depth was observed after two AZD1222 doses.

Germline V gives CDR1 MNHEY, CDR2 SVGAGI. V was cut by 4 bases and J by 1 base, with 14 bases left in between. This CDR3 spans 15 amino acids. About this clone: As yet, its antigen is unknown.

Sequencing was performed with immunoSEQ multiplex PCR; in TCRdb, only in-frame clones are kept and a portion is missing. The sample includes 90,000 to 110,000 clones, 75% to 90% of them seen just once. This TCR was sampled from an adult in good health. The V gene is TRBV6-5, the J gene TRBJ2-7; D may be TRBD2 (6 bases). This sample comprised peripheral blood, obtained on day 0 of AZD1222 vaccination. Here the CDR3 reads CASSWASGPSYEQYF. The CDR3 DNA reads TGTGCCAGCAGTTGGGCGAGCGGGCCGTCCTACGAGCAGTACTTC.